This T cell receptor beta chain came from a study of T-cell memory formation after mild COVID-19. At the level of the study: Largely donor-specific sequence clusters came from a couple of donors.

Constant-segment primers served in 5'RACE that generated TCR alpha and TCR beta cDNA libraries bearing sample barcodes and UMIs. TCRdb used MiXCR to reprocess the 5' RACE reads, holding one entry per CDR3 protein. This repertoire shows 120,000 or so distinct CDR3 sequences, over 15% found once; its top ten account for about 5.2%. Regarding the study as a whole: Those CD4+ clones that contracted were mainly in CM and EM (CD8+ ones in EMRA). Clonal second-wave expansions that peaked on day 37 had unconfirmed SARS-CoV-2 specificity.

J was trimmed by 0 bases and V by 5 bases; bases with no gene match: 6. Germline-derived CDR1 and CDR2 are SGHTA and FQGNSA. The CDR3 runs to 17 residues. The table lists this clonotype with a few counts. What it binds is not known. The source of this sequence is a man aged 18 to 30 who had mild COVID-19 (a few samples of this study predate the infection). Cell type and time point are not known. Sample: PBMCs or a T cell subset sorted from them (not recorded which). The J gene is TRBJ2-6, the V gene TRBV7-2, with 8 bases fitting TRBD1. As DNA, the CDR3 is TGTGCCAGCAGCCCGACAGGGGCCGGCTCTGGGGCCAACGTCCTGACTTTC. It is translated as CASSPTGAGSGANVLTF.